This T cell receptor (beta chain) was captured by sequencing in a study of T cell responses to AZD1222 COVID-19 vaccine. Study-wide findings and caveats: Among the donors, most were white British and more were female, and clonal diversity was possibly underestimated.

Clones were read by immunoSEQ multiplex PCR, and TCRdb kept only the in-frame ones, dropping some. The top ten clones hold over 12% of a sample with fewer than 120,000 clones, approximately 90% of them seen once. With respect to this clone: Its antigen is unknown.

Sequencing used peripheral blood, obtained 28 days after the second AZD1222 dose. This receptor was obtained from an adult who received the AZD1222 COVID-19 vaccine.

DNA of the CDR3: TGTGCCAGCAGCCCACAACCGGGACAGGGGGCTGATGGCTACACCTTC. The encoded protein is CASSPQPGQGADGYTF. This chain uses TRBV5-6 with TRBJ1-2; 12 bases align to TRBD1. V dropped 4 bases and J dropped 6; count of bases not matched to a gene: 10. The CDR3 consists of 16 residues. Germline V gene lookup returns CDR1 SGHDT and CDR2 YYEEEE.